The source of this T cell receptor (beta chain) is a study of T cells in localized non-small cell lung cancer. Study-level points and caveats: Tumor trailed uninvolved adjacent lung in T cell clonality, which peaked there. Sequencing, confined to only one tumor region, leaves heterogeneity possible.

Only in-frame clones appear in the TCRdb table, and some are missing; sequencing was by immunoSEQ multiplex PCR. The data contain around 78,000 clones, 88% of them seen just once; the ten biggest clones take up less than 25%. J gave up 5 bases and V 6 bases, and 4 bases lay outside the gene matches. Germline V gene lookup returns CDR1 SNHLY and CDR2 FYNNEI. The CDR3 covers 14 residues. Comment on this clone: Its antigen remains unknown.

The V call is TRBV2, the J call TRBJ2-3, with TRBD2 identical over 11 bases. The input for sequencing was peripheral blood, taken before any cancer treatment. This sequence was found in a woman between 35 and 75 years old with stage I squamous cell lung carcinoma. DNA of the CDR3: TGTGCCAGCAGCCTAGGACTAGCGGGAGATACGCAGTATTTT. Protein: CASSLGLAGDTQYF. The complete variable domain, with remaining parts taken from reference TRBV2 and TRBJ2-3, reads EPEVTQTPSHQVTQMGQEVILRCVPISNHLYFYWYRQILGQKVEFLVSFYNNEISEKSEIFDDQFSVERPDGSNFTLKIRSTKLEDSAMYFCASSLGLAGDTQYFGPGTRLTVL.